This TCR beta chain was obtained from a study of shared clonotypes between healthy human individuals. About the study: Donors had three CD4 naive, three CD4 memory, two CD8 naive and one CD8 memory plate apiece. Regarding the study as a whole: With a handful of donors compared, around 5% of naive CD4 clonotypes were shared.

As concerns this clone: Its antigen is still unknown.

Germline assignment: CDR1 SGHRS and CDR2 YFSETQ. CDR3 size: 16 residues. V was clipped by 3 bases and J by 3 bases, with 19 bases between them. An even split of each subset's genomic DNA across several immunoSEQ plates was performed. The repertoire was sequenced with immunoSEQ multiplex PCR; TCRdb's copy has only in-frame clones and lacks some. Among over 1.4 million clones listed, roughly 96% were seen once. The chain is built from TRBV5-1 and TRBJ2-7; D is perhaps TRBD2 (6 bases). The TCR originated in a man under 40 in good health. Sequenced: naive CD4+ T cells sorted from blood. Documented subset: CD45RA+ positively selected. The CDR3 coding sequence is TGCGCCAGCAGCTCTGGACTATCGGGCCATATCTACGAGCAGTACTTC. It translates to CASSSGLSGHIYEQYF.